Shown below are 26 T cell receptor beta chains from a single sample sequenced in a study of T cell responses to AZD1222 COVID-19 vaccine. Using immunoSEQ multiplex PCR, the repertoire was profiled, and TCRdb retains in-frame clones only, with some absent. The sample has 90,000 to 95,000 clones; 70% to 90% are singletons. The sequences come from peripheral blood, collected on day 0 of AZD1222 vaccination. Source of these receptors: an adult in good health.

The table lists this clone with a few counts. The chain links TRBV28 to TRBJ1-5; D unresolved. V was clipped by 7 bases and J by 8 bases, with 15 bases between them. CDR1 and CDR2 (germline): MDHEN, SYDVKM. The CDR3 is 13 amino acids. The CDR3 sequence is CASILNGGEPQHF. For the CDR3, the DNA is TGTGCCAGCATCCTTAACGGTGGTGAGCCCCAGCATTTT.

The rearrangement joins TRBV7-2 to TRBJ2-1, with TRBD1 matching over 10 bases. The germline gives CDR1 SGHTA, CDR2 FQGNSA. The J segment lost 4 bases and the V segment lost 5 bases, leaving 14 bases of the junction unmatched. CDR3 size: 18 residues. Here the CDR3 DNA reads TGTGCCAGCAGCCGTTACGTCTCCGGGACAGGGGCTTACAATGAGCAGTTCTTC. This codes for CASSRYVSGTGAYNEQFF.

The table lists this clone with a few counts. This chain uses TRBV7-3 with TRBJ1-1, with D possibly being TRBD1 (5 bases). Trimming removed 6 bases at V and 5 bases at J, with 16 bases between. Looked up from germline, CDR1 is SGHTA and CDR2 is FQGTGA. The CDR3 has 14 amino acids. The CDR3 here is CASRDVRGGTEAFF. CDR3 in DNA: TGTGCCAGCAGGGACGTGCGGGGCGGGACTGAAGCTTTCTTT.

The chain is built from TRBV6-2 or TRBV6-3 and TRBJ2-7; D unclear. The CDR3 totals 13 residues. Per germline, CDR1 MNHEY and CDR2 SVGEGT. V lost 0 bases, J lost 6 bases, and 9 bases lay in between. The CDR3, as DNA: TGTGCCAGCAGTTACTCCGACGCTGGCGAGCAGTACTTC. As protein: CASSYSDAGEQYF.

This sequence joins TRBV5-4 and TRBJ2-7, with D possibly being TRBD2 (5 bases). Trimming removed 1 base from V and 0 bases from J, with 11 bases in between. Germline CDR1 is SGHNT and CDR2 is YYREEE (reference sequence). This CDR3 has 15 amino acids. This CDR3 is CASSLSWESSYEQYF. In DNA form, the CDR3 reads TGTGCCAGCAGCTTGTCGTGGGAGAGCTCCTACGAGCAGTACTTC.

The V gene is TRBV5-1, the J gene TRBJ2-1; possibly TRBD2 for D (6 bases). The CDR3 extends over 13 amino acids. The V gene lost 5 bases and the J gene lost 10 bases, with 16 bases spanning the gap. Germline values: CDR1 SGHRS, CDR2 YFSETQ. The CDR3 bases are TGCGCCAGCAGACCCACCGGGAGTAAAGAGCAGTTCTTC. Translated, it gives CASRPTGSKEQFF.

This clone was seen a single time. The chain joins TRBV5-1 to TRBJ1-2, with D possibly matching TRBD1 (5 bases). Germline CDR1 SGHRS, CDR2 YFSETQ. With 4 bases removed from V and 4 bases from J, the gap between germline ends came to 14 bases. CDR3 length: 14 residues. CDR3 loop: CASSPDGTLYGYTF. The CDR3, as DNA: TGCGCCAGCAGCCCGGATGGGACCCTCTATGGCTACACCTTC.

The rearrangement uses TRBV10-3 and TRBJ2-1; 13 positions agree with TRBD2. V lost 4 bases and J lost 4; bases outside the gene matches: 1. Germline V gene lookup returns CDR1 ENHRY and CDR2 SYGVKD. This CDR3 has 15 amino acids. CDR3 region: CAISATSGGYNEQFF. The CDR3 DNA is TGTGCCATCAGTGCGACTAGCGGGGGGTACAATGAGCAGTTCTTC.

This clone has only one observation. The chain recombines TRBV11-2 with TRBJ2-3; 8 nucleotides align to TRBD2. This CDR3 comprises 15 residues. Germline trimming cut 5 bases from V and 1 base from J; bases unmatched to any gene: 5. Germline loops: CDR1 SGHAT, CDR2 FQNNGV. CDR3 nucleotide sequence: TGTGCCAGCAGCCCGGGGGGGCAGGGCACAGATACGCAGTATTTT. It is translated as CASSPGGQGTDTQYF.

The CDR3 loop is CASSLDFTGVGYGYTF. As DNA, the CDR3 is TGTGCCAGCAGCTTAGATTTTACAGGGGTCGGGTATGGCTACACCTTC. The chain combines TRBV7-2 with TRBJ1-2, with 7 bases aligning to TRBD1. V lost 1 base, J lost 5 bases, and 10 bases stayed unmatched. This CDR3 is built from 16 residues. CDR1 and CDR2 from the germline V gene are SGHTA and FQGNSA.

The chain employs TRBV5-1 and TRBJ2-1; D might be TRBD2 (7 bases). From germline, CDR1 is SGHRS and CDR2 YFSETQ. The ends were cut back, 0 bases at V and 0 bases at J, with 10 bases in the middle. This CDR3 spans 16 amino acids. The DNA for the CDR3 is TGCGCCAGCAGCTTGGCCGGGGGGCTCTCCTACAATGAGCAGTTCTTC. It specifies CASSLAGGLSYNEQFF.

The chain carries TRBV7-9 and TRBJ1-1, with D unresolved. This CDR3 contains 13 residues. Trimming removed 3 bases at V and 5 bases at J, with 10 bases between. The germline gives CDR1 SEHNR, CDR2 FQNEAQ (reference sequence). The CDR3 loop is CASSLGDGTEAFF. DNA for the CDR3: TGTGCCAGCAGCTTGGGTGATGGGACTGAAGCTTTCTTT.

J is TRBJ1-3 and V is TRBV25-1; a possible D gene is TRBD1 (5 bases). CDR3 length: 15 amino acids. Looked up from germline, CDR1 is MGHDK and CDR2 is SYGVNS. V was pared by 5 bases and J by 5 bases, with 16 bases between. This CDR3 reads CASSYRQGRRNTIYF. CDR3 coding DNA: TGTGCCAGCAGTTACCGCCAGGGAAGGAGAAACACCATATATTTT.

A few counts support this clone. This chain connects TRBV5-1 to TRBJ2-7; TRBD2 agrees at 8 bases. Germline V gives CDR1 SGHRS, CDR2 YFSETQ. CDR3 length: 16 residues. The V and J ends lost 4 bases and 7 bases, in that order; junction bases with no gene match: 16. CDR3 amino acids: CASSHNLQDSSGEQYF. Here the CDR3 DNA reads TGCGCCAGCAGCCACAACCTACAGGACTCTAGCGGGGAGCAGTACTTC.

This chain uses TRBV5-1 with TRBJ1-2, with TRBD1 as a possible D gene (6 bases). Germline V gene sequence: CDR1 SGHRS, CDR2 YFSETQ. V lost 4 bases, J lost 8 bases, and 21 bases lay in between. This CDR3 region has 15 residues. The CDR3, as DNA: TGCGCCAGCAGCCCCGGGACACCAGGGGCCTCGGGCTACACCTTC. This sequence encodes CASSPGTPGASGYTF.

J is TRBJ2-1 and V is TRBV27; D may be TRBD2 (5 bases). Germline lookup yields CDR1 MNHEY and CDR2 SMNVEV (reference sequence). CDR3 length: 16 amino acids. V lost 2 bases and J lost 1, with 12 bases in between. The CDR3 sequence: CASSLTGVGSYNEQFF. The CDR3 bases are TGTGCCAGCAGTTTAACCGGGGTCGGGTCCTACAATGAGCAGTTCTTC.

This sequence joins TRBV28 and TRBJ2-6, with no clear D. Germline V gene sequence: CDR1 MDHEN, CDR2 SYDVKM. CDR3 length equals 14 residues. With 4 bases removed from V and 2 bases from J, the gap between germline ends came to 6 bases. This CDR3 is CASSSRTGANVLTF. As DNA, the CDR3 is TGTGCCAGCAGTTCTCGGACTGGGGCCAACGTCCTGACTTTC.

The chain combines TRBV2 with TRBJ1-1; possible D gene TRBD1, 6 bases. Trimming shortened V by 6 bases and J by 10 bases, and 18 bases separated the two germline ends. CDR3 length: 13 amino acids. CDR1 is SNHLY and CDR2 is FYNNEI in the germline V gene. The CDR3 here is CASRKRDTERAFF. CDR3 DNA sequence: TGTGCCAGCAGGAAACGGGACACAGAACGAGCTTTCTTT.

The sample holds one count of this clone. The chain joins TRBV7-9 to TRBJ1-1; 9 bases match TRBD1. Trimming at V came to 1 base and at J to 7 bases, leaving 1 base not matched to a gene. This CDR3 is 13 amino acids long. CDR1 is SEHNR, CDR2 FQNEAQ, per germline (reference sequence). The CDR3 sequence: CASSLVGQGEAFF. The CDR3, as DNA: TGTGCCAGCAGCTTAGTGGGACAGGGTGAAGCTTTCTTT.

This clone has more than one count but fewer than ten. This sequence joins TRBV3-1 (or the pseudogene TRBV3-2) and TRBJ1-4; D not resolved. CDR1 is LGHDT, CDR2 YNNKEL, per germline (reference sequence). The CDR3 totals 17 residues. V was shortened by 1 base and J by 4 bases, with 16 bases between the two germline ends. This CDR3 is CASSQGASGSLNEKLFF. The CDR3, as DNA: TGTGCCAGCAGCCAAGGAGCATCCGGGTCCCTTAATGAAAAACTGTTTTTT.

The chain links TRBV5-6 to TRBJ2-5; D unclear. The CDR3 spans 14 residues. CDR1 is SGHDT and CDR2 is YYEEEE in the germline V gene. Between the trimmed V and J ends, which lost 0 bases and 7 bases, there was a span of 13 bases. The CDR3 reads CASSLVGPPGTQYF. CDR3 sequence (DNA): TGTGCCAGCAGCTTGGTAGGCCCCCCAGGGACCCAGTACTTC.

This CDR3 is CASSLSGQGARNEQFF. The CDR3 nucleotides are TGCGCCAGCAGCTTGTCAGGACAGGGAGCGCGGAATGAGCAGTTCTTC. V and J are TRBV5-1 and TRBJ2-1, with TRBD1 identical over 8 bases. In germline, CDR1 is SGHRS, CDR2 YFSETQ. The CDR3 totals 16 residues. With V trimmed by 1 base and J by 7 bases, 10 bases remained unmatched.

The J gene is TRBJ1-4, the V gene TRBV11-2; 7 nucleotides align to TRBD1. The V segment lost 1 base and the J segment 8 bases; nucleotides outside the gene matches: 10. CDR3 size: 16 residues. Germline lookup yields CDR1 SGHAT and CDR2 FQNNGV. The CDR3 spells CASSLATPGQTEKLFF. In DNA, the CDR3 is TGTGCCAGCAGCTTAGCCACGCCGGGACAGACCGAAAAACTGTTTTTT.

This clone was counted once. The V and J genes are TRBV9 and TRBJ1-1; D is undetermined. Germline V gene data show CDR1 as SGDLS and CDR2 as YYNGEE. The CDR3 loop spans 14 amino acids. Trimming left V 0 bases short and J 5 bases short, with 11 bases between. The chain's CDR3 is CASSVEGSGTEAFF. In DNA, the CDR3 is TGTGCCAGCAGCGTAGAAGGGTCGGGGACTGAAGCTTTCTTT.

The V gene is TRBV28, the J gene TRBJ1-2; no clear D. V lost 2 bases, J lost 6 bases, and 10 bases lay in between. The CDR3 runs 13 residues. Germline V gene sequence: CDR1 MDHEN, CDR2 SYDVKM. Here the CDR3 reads CASSLQPRDGYTF. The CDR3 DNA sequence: TGTGCCAGCAGTTTACAGCCAAGGGATGGCTACACCTTC.

CDR3 nucleotides: TGTGCCAGCAGGGGGACGGGAGGGTCCTACGAGCAGTACTTC. Its translation: CASRGTGGSYEQYF. The gene calls are TRBV28 and TRBJ2-7, with 8 bases aligning to TRBD2. J lost 1 base, V lost 6 bases, and 5 bases had no gene match. This CDR3 is built from 14 residues. Germline CDR1 is MDHEN and CDR2 is SYDVKM. The full variable domain, completed using reference TRBV28 and TRBJ2-7, is DVKVTQSSRYLVKRTGEKVFLECVQDMDHENMFWYRQDPGLGLRLIYFSYDVKMKEKGDIPEGYSVSREKKERFSLILESASTNQTSMYLCASRGTGGSYEQYFGPGTRLTVT.